The 29 T cell receptor beta chains reported below all come from one sample, sequenced in a study of blood T cells in healthy people across ages (dated by TCRdb to about 2015). The method was 5' RACE. Sequencing took place on an Illumina HiSeq 2500. A second PCR of roughly 7 to 11 cycles was run with a J-beta primer mix and a sample-barcoded 5' primer. TCRdb reprocessed the public reads (quality trimming at Q25 with fastp, clone calling with MiXCR) and kept in-frame beta chains. Every distinct CDR3 protein forms one entry, paired with its most common genes and DNA. Counted in this sample were roughly 790,000 distinct CDR3 sequences; roughly 47% of them appeared once. 20% to 25% of the sample is held by the ten biggest clonotypes. The source material was blood. Every receptor here comes from a woman aged 60-75 years in good health.

The chain employs TRBV11-3 and TRBJ2-2; either TRBD1 or TRBD2 may fit D (5 bases each). The CDR3 sequence is 14 residues long. Germline-derived CDR1 and CDR2 are SGHNT and YENEEA. V was shortened by 6 bases and J by 3 bases, with 11 bases between the two germline ends. The CDR3 region is CASRADTDTGELFF. Here the CDR3 DNA reads TGTGCCAGCAGAGCGGACACTGACACCGGGGAGCTGTTTTTT.

The rearrangement uses TRBV5-1 and TRBJ2-3, with D perhaps matching TRBD1 or TRBD2 (5 bases each). Germline lookup yields CDR1 SGHRS and CDR2 YFSETQ. The CDR3 runs 15 residues. V was clipped by 0 bases and J by 5 bases, with 13 bases between them. The CDR3 nucleotides read TGCGCCAGCAGCTTGGTGGAGCGTGGGGGAGATACGCAGTATTTT. Translated: CASSLVERGGDTQYF. The full variable domain, with the rest looked up from reference TRBV5-1 and TRBJ2-3, is KAGVTQTPRYLIKTRGQQVTLSCSPISGHRSVSWYQQTPGQGLQFLFEYFSETQRNKGNFPGRFSGRQFSNSRSEMNVSTLELGDSALYLCASSLVERGGDTQYFGPGTRLTVL.

This clonotype was observed many times. This clone may be a read error of a much larger clone one base away. The chain combines TRBV5-6 with TRBJ2-1; no clear D. The germline gives CDR1 SGHDT, CDR2 YYEEEE. V lost 3 bases to trimming and J lost 5 bases, with 9 bases between them. The CDR3 extends over 13 amino acids. The CDR3 DNA reads TGTGCCAGCAGCTGGGGTGGGAACAATGAGCAGTTCTTC. This encodes CASSWGGNNEQFF. The full variable domain, completed using reference TRBV5-6 and TRBJ2-1, is DAGVTQSPTHLIKTRGQQVTLRCSPKSGHDTVSWYQQALGQGPQFIFQYYEEEERQRGNFPDRFSGHQFPNYSSELNVNALLLGDSALYLCASSWGGNNEQFFGPGTRLTVL.

CDR3 sequence reads: CASWDRRSPYEQYF. The DNA of the CDR3 is TGTGCCAGCTGGGACCGACGCAGTCCCTACGAGCAGTACTTC. The chain links TRBV6-5 to TRBJ2-7; D is perhaps TRBD1 or TRBD2 (5 bases each). The CDR3 sequence is 14 residues long. V lost 8 bases and J lost 2, with 16 bases in between. Germline CDR1 MNHEY, CDR2 SVGAGI.

This clonotype was recorded a few times. The rearrangement links TRBV6-6 to TRBJ2-5, with 7 bases fitting TRBD2. V lost 4 bases to trimming and J lost 3 bases; unmatched junction nucleotides: 5. The CDR3 sequence is 14 residues long. CDR1 is MNHNY, CDR2 SVGAGI, per germline (reference sequence). CDR3 sequence: CASSWGGREETQYF. For the CDR3, the DNA is TGTGCCAGCAGTTGGGGGGGTCGGGAAGAGACCCAGTACTTC.

This clonotype was found a few times. The chain combines TRBV20-1 with TRBJ2-3, with 7 bases lining up with TRBD1. Germline V lookup: CDR1 DFQATT, CDR2 SNEGSKA (reference sequence). CDR3 length: 15 amino acids. Losses at the gene ends were 3 bases for V and 4 bases for J; bases not matched to a gene: 10. CDR3 sequence: CSASPTTGNPDTQYF. The DNA of the CDR3 is TGCAGTGCTAGCCCGACGACAGGGAACCCAGATACGCAGTATTTT.

The genes are TRBV29-1 and TRBJ2-4; no definite D call. From germline, CDR1 is SQVTM and CDR2 ANQGSEA. V was shortened by 5 bases and J by 0 bases, with 11 bases between the two germline ends. The CDR3 is made up of 14 amino acids. CDR3 sequence (DNA): TGCAGCGTTCGGCTCCTACTAGCCAAAAACATTCAGTACTTC. This encodes CSVRLLLAKNIQYF.

The chain couples TRBV5-1 to TRBJ1-1, with D unresolved. V gave up 0 bases and J gave up 4 bases, with 10 bases separating them. Looked up from germline, CDR1 is SGHRS and CDR2 is YFSETQ. CDR3 length equals 14 residues. CDR3 sequence reads: CASSLDHGGTEAFF. The CDR3 nucleotides read TGCGCCAGCAGCTTGGACCATGGCGGCACTGAAGCTTTCTTT.

The chain is built from TRBV20-1 and TRBJ1-2; D is ambiguous. Germline CDR1 is DFQATT and CDR2 is SNEGSKA (reference sequence). Trimming took off 1 base at V and 8 bases at J, with 8 bases between the two ends. The CDR3 contains 11 residues. CDR3 coding DNA: TGCAGTGCTAGAGTGCCGGGGGGCTACACCTTC. This translates into CSARVPGGYTF.

The rearrangement uses TRBV4-3 and TRBJ2-1, with 14 bases that match TRBD2. CDR3 length: 18 amino acids. Germline V gene lookup returns CDR1 LGHNA and CDR2 YSLEER. Germline trimming cut 0 bases from V and 5 bases from J; bases unmatched to any gene: 6. CDR3 nucleotides: TGCGCCAGCAGCCAAGAGTTTACGGGACTAGCGGGAGACAATGAGCAGTTCTTC. It encodes CASSQEFTGLAGDNEQFF.

This chain links TRBV6-2 or TRBV6-3 with TRBJ2-1; 7 positions match TRBD2. The V gene's germline CDR1 is MNHEY and CDR2 SVGEGT. The CDR3 consists of 16 residues. V dropped 2 bases and J dropped 4; count of bases not matched to a gene: 8. The CDR3 loop is CASSYTDSGSYNEQFF. CDR3 DNA sequence: TGTGCCAGCAGTTACACAGATAGCGGGTCTTACAATGAGCAGTTCTTC.

This chain joins TRBV7-2 and TRBJ1-4; weak D call: TRBD1 (6 bases). The CDR3 covers 15 residues. CDR1 is SGHTA and CDR2 is FQGNSA in the germline V gene. V lost 6 bases, J lost 6 bases, and 17 bases lay in between. CDR3 sequence reads: CASRLQQGRDEKLFF. The CDR3 DNA is TGTGCCAGCAGGCTTCAACAGGGCCGAGATGAAAAACTGTTTTTT. The full variable domain, its missing parts supplied by reference TRBV7-2 and TRBJ1-4, is GAGVSQSPSNKVTEKGKDVELRCDPISGHTALYWYRQSLGQGLEFLIYFQGNSAPDKSGLPSDRFSAERTGGSVSTLTIQRTQQEDSAVYLCASRLQQGRDEKLFFGSGTQLSVL.

This clonotype has more than one count but fewer than ten. A read error may explain this, as a much larger clone is one base away. The rearrangement joins TRBV29-1 to TRBJ2-5; D ambiguous. Germline V CDR1 and CDR2: SQVTM, ANQGSEA. The CDR3 is made up of 11 amino acids. Trimming left V 8 bases short and J 1 base short, with 8 bases between. This CDR3 reads CSRVGQETQYF. The CDR3 bases are TGCAGCCGTGTAGGCCAAGAGACCCAGTACTTC.

Written as DNA, the CDR3 is TGTGCCAGCATCGGCGGGGGGTCCTACAATGAGCAGTTCTTC. Protein sequence: CASIGGGSYNEQFF. The V call is TRBV6-6, the J call TRBJ2-1, with 8 bases aligning to TRBD2. V shed 7 bases, J shed 1 base, and the junction held 3 bases outside the gene matches. There are 14 residues in the CDR3. Germline V gene lookup returns CDR1 MNHNY and CDR2 SVGAGI (reference sequence).

The chain uses TRBV7-2 and TRBJ2-3, with 8 bases lining up with TRBD1. The junction had 6 bases not matched to a gene; V was cut back by 1 base and J by 0 bases. The CDR3 is 17 amino acids. Germline V gene sequence: CDR1 SGHTA, CDR2 FQGNSA. For the CDR3, the DNA is TGTGCCAGCAGCTTAGTAGGGACAGGTTTTAGCACAGATACGCAGTATTTT. It specifies CASSLVGTGFSTDTQYF. The variable domain in full, with the rest retrieved from reference TRBV7-2 and TRBJ2-3, is GAGVSQSPSNKVTEKGKDVELRCDPISGHTALYWYRQSLGQGLEFLIYFQGNSAPDKSGLPSDRFSAERTGGSVSTLTIQRTQQEDSAVYLCASSLVGTGFSTDTQYFGPGTRLTVL.

V usage is TRBV13 and J usage is TRBJ2-7; 7 bases are a match to TRBD2. The DNA matches TRBJ2-5 better at its end, which makes the J call doubtful. CDR3 length equals 14 residues. Germline assignment: CDR1 PRHDT and CDR2 FYEKMQ (reference sequence). The CDR3 protein is CASSLPQGGETQYF. The CDR3 DNA is TGTGCCAGCAGCTTACCCCAGGGAGGGGAGACCCAGTACTTC.

This rearrangement joins TRBV4-1 to TRBJ1-4; 11 positions match TRBD1. Germline V gene data show CDR1 as MGHRA and CDR2 as YSYEKL. V shed 1 base and J 7 bases; nucleotides not matched to a gene: 11. This CDR3 region has 18 residues. CDR3 sequence reads: CASSQASLPGQGGEKLFF. The CDR3 nucleotides read TGCGCCAGCAGCCAAGCCTCCTTACCGGGACAGGGGGGTGAAAAACTGTTTTTT.

The chain employs TRBV29-1 and TRBJ2-5; tentatively, D is TRBD1 or TRBD2 (5 bases each). There are 16 residues in the CDR3. CDR1 and CDR2 from the germline V gene are SQVTM and ANQGSEA. With 7 bases removed from V and 2 bases from J, the gap between germline ends came to 23 bases. This CDR3 is CSASLFGGSRQETQYF. The DNA for the CDR3 is TGCAGCGCCTCCCTATTTGGGGGATCACGGCAAGAGACCCAGTACTTC.

The J gene is TRBJ2-5, the V gene TRBV4-2, with 13 bases matching TRBD2. The CDR3 totals 18 residues. CDR1 and CDR2 (germline): LGHNA, YNFKEQ. The ends lost 0 bases at V and 5 bases at J; junction bases unmatched: 9. CDR3 sequence (DNA): TGTGCCAGCAGCCAAGATCCCGGACTAGCGGGGGCAGTTGAGACCCAGTACTTC. It yields the protein CASSQDPGLAGAVETQYF.

For this clonotype: This may be a read error, as it is one base from a much larger clone. This chain uses TRBV7-2 with TRBJ2-5; the match to TRBD2 covers 7 bases. CDR3 length: 16 amino acids. Germline CDR1 and CDR2: SGHTA and FQGNSA. Trimming at V came to 0 bases and at J to 2 bases, leaving 6 bases not matched to a gene. The CDR3 loop is CASSLARAGNQETQYF. Here the CDR3 DNA reads TGTGCCAGCAGCTTAGCAAGAGCGGGGAATCAAGAGACCCAGTACTTC.

This clonotype was seen ten or more times. The DNA for the CDR3 is TGCGCCAGCAGCTTGGCGACGGGAGAGACCCAGTACTTC. As protein: CASSLATGETQYF. The chain joins TRBV5-1 to TRBJ2-5; D gene unclear. The V and J ends lost 0 bases and 4 bases respectively, with 7 bases between them. Germline V gene sequence: CDR1 SGHRS, CDR2 YFSETQ. The CDR3 is 13 amino acids.

The V gene is TRBV7-9, the J gene TRBJ1-6; possibly TRBD1 for D (5 bases). This CDR3 contains 14 residues. Trimming cost V 4 bases and J 6 bases, with 10 bases left between them. Germline lookup yields CDR1 SEHNR and CDR2 FQNEAQ (reference sequence). CDR3 region: CASSYGGGNSPLHF. DNA of the CDR3: TGTGCCAGCAGCTACGGGGGTGGTAATTCACCCCTCCACTTT.

This sequence joins TRBV15 and TRBJ2-3; D gene uncertain. Germline V CDR1 and CDR2: LNHNV, YYDKDF (reference sequence). The CDR3 has 13 amino acids. The germline V and J ends were trimmed by 3 bases and 6 bases, with 10 bases remaining between them. The CDR3 DNA reads TGTGCCACCAGCAGCCGTCCCGGGGATACGCAGTATTTT. This codes for CATSSRPGDTQYF.

V and J are TRBV19 and TRBJ2-1, with 9 bases matching TRBD2. The CDR3 sequence is 15 residues long. The V segment lost 7 bases and the J segment 3 bases; nucleotides outside the gene matches: 7. Germline CDR1 and CDR2: LNHDA and SQIVND (reference sequence). CDR3 loop: CASTKGLALYNEQFF. As DNA, the CDR3 is TGTGCCAGTACCAAGGGACTAGCACTCTACAATGAGCAGTTCTTC. The full variable domain, in which reference TRBV19 and TRBJ2-1 provide the parts outside the CDR3, is DGGITQSPKYLFRKEGQNVTLSCEQNLNHDAMYWYRQDPGQGLRLIYYSQIVNDFQKGDIAEGYSVSREKKESFPLTVTSAQKNPTAFYLCASTKGLALYNEQFFGPGTRLTVL.

The chain employs TRBV9 and TRBJ2-5; 7 bases are a match to TRBD2. In germline, CDR1 is SGDLS, CDR2 YYNGEE. This CDR3 is 15 amino acids long. V lost 3 bases to trimming and J lost 5 bases; unmatched junction nucleotides: 10. This chain's CDR3 is CASSGRGRAGETQYF. In DNA form, the CDR3 reads TGTGCCAGCAGCGGCCGAGGGAGGGCCGGCGAGACCCAGTACTTC.

There are a few counts of this clonotype. A much larger clone differs by one base, so this may be a read error. CDR3: CASAPDEMGEQYF. The CDR3 region has the DNA TGTGCCAGCGCACCAGACGAAATGGGAGAGCAGTACTTC. The chain uses TRBV18 and TRBJ2-7, with D hard to call. Germline V CDR1 and CDR2: KGHSH, LQKENI. There are 13 residues in the CDR3.

As regards this clonotype: One end of the junction does not line up with germline, which may come from a read error. The V and J genes are TRBV11-2 and TRBJ2-5; TRBD1 matches 10 bases. The germline V gene has CDR1 SGHAT and CDR2 FQNNGV. The CDR3 contains 15 residues. The CDR3 region has the DNA TGTGCCAGCACCTTAGAGACAGGGGGCGGGGAGACCCAGTACTTC. It specifies CASTLETGGGETQYF.

As to this clonotype: A much larger clone lies a single base off, so this may be a read error. The rearrangement joins TRBV4-3 to TRBJ1-4; D is ambiguous. Germline V gene lookup returns CDR1 LGHNA and CDR2 YSLEER. This CDR3 has 12 residues. The CDR3 region has the DNA TGCGCCGGCAGCCAGAGTCTCGAAAAACTGTTTTTT. Translated, it gives CAGSQSLEKLFF.

The V call is TRBV20-1, the J call TRBJ2-1; D might be TRBD2 (6 bases). Trimming removed 6 bases at V and 1 base at J, with 13 bases between. Germline V gene sequence: CDR1 DFQATT, CDR2 SNEGSKA (reference sequence). The CDR3 covers 14 residues. The CDR3 reads CSAVPGLSYNEQFF. CDR3 sequence (DNA): TGCAGTGCGGTGCCGGGACTGTCCTACAATGAGCAGTTCTTC.